These T cell receptor beta chains were read from a single sample in a study of cytomegalovirus exposure and HLA in healthy donors. The assay was immunoSEQ multiplex PCR, and TCRdb's table has in-frame clones only and misses some. The sample shows about 160,000 clones, 70% to 85% of them seen only once. Material for sequencing was PBMCs. The source is a male donor in good health and CMV-seronegative. The CDR3 runs from the conserved cysteine through the conserved F or W. The D gene is left open where the match is weak. Some rows have no size entry. The others give once, few or many, or a class for an expanded clone.

j_call d_call v_call cdr3_length clone_size cdr3_aa cdr3_nt
TRBJ2-1 TRBD2 TRBV7-2 14 NA CASSLIAGGNEQFF TGTGCCAGCAGCTTAATAGCGGGGGGGAATGAGCAGTTCTTC
TRBJ2-2 TRBD2 TRBV29-1 14 few CSVQTSGRAGELFF TGCAGCGTCCAAACTAGCGGGAGGGCCGGGGAGCTGTTTTTT
TRBJ2-1 NA TRBV6-1 13 NA CASSEGGWNEQFF TGTGCCAGCAGTGAAGGAGGGTGGAATGAGCAGTTCTTC
TRBJ2-1 TRBD2 TRBV27 15 NA CASSPPSGTYNEQFF TGTGCCAGCAGTCCCCCTAGCGGGACTTACAATGAGCAGTTCTTC
TRBJ2-5 TRBD2 TRBV19 17 NA CASSGLRTSGGRGTQYF TGTGCCAGTAGTGGGCTTCGGACTAGCGGGGGCCGGGGGACCCAGTACTTC
TRBJ1-5 NA TRBV11-2 13 NA CASSLASQRPQHF TGTGCCAGCAGCTTAGCTAGCCAGAGGCCCCAGCATTTT
TRBJ2-5 TRBD1 TRBV6-5 13 NA CASRGTGVETQYF TGTGCCAGCAGGGGGACAGGGGTGGAGACCCAGTACTTC
TRBJ2-3 NA TRBV6-5 13 NA CASSYSAQGTQYF TGTGCCAGCAGTTACTCAGCGCAGGGTACGCAGTATTTT
TRBJ1-5 NA TRBV29-1 13 NA CSATGIDNQPQHF TGCAGCGCAACAGGGATCGACAATCAGCCCCAGCATTTT
TRBJ2-1 NA TRBV18 13 few CASSPDSANEQFF TGTGCCAGCTCACCAGACTCGGCAAATGAGCAGTTCTTC
TRBJ2-2 TRBD2 TRBV27 16 NA CASSSRTSGSFGELFF TGTGCCAGCAGCTCGCGGACTAGCGGGAGTTTCGGGGAGCTGTTTTTT
TRBJ2-5 TRBD1 TRBV28 15 few CASSNRQGARETQYF TGTGCCAGCAGTAATCGACAGGGGGCGCGGGAGACCCAGTACTTC
TRBJ2-6 NA TRBV19 16 NA CASSPDSFSGANVLTF TGTGCCAGTAGTCCAGACAGCTTCTCTGGGGCCAACGTCCTGACTTTC
TRBJ2-5 TRBD2 TRBV7-8 16 NA CASSLMSGRAEETQYF TGTGCCAGCAGCTTAATGAGCGGGAGGGCCGAAGAGACCCAGTACTTC
TRBJ2-1 NA TRBV25-1 15 NA CASSEDLISYNEQFF TGTGCCAGCAGTGAGGACTTGATCTCCTACAATGAGCAGTTCTTC
TRBJ1-2 NA TRBV6-5 13 NA CASRMDRNYGYTF TGTGCCAGCAGAATGGACAGAAACTATGGCTACACCTTC
TRBJ1-1 NA TRBV4-2 15 NA CASSQATVMNTEAFF TGTGCCAGCAGCCAAGCTACCGTAATGAACACTGAAGCTTTCTTT
TRBJ1-2 NA TRBV5-1 16 few CASSLGVDSTLYGYTF TGCGCCAGCAGCTTGGGGGTGGACAGCACTCTCTATGGCTACACCTTC
TRBJ1-6 TRBD1 TRBV7-2 15 NA CASSSHRGPNSPLHF TGTGCCAGCAGTTCCCACAGGGGCCCTAATTCACCCCTCCACTTT
TRBJ2-7 TRBD1 TRBV29-1 14 NA CSAAGQGGSYEQYF TGCAGCGCCGCGGGACAGGGGGGATCCTACGAGCAGTACTTC
TRBJ1-6 NA TRBV5-1 14 NA CASTPGLAGSPLHF TGCGCCAGCACCCCCGGCCTGGCAGGGTCACCCCTCCACTTT
TRBJ1-1 NA TRBV6-5 15 few CASSYSGDINTEAFF TGTGCCAGCAGTTACTCTGGGGACATAAACACTGAAGCTTTCTTT
TRBJ1-1 NA TRBV4-3 14 NA CASSQEYRNTEAFF TGCGCCAGCAGCCAAGAATACAGGAACACTGAAGCTTTCTTT
TRBJ2-7 NA TRBV23-1 15 NA CASSQSWIFDYGQYF TGCGCCAGCAGTCAATCATGGATTTTTGACTACGGGCAGTACTTC
TRBJ2-3 TRBD1 TRBV19 15 NA CASSQPGQGADTQYF TGTGCCAGTAGTCAACCGGGACAGGGTGCAGATACGCAGTATTTT
TRBJ2-2 NA TRBV19 15 NA CASKWQGTNTGELFF TGTGCCAGTAAGTGGCAGGGGACGAACACCGGGGAGCTGTTTTTT
TRBJ2-3 TRBD2 TRBV5-1 15 NA CASSPTSGGSGTQYF TGCGCCAGCAGCCCGACTAGCGGGGGGTCTGGTACGCAGTATTTT
TRBJ2-2 TRBD2 TRBV7-9 13 NA CASSRGGSGELFF TGTGCCAGCAGCCGCGGGGGGTCCGGGGAGCTGTTTTTT
TRBJ2-7 NA TRBV21-1 12 NA CASHVPGAEQYF TGTGCCAGCCACGTTCCAGGGGCCGAGCAGTACTTC
TRBJ2-5 NA TRBV4-2 14 NA CASSQEQGWETQYF TGTGCCAGCAGCCAAGAGCAGGGGTGGGAGACCCAGTACTTC
TRBJ1-1 NA TRBV5-6 12 NA CASSWSSTEAFF TGTGCCAGCAGCTGGAGCTCGACTGAAGCTTTCTTT
TRBJ2-5 NA TRBV6-5 14 NA CASSYGTLKETQYF TGTGCCAGCAGTTACGGGACTTTAAAAGAGACCCAGTACTTC
TRBJ2-2 NA TRBV29-1 13 NA CSVLRANTGELFF TGCAGCGTCCTGAGGGCGAACACCGGGGAGCTGTTTTTT
TRBJ2-7 NA TRBV4-3 15 NA CASSQDGGSLDEQYF TGCGCCAGCAGCCAAGATGGGGGGTCTCTGGACGAGCAGTACTTC
TRBJ2-2 NA TRBV4-2 16 few CASSTESHLNTGELFF TGTGCCAGCAGCACTGAGTCCCATCTGAACACCGGGGAGCTGTTTTTT
TRBJ2-1 NA TRBV28 14 NA CASSLWSTGNEQFF TGTGCCAGCAGTTTATGGTCAACAGGGAATGAGCAGTTCTTC
TRBJ2-7 TRBD2 TRBV7-2 14 few CASSRGTRPPEQYF TGTGCCAGCAGCCGGGGGACTAGGCCCCCCGAGCAGTACTTC
TRBJ1-6 TRBD1 TRBV5-1 16 NA CASSLAPGGDNSPLHF TGCGCCAGCAGCTTGGCCCCAGGGGGAGATAATTCACCCCTCCACTTT
TRBJ1-4 NA TRBV7-2 15 NA CASSLRVTTNEKLFF TGTGCCAGCAGCCTACGTGTTACAACTAATGAAAAACTGTTTTTT
TRBJ2-1 TRBD2 TRBV7-6 17 NA CASSARLAGATYNEQFF TGTGCCAGCAGCGCGAGGTTAGCGGGAGCCACCTACAATGAGCAGTTCTTC
TRBJ1-1 NA TRBV30 11 NA CAWQGYTEAFF TGTGCCTGGCAGGGTTACACTGAAGCTTTCTTT
TRBJ2-3 TRBD2 TRBV6-6 14 NA CASSASGGTDTQYF TGTGCCAGCAGCGCTAGCGGGGGGACAGATACGCAGTATTTT
TRBJ2-5 NA TRBV6-5 15 NA CASSYSAIARETQYF TGTGCCAGCAGTTACTCTGCGATAGCTAGAGAGACCCAGTACTTC